This T cell receptor beta chain was recovered during a study of shared T cell receptors in the human thymus. Sequencing used immunoSEQ multiplex PCR; TCRdb keeps in-frame clones, though not all of them. This table has 600,000 to 900,000 clones, approximately 85% appearing once. The CDR3 extends over 16 amino acids. V was pared by 5 bases and J by 8 bases, with 12 bases of the junction left unmatched. Germline CDR1 is SGHVS and CDR2 is FNYEAQ. These same data were also listed under a study on human thymus T cells. This second study notes: The donors were infants in Finland with congenital heart defects, otherwise immunologically healthy. The thymus was resected at corrective cardiac surgery. Related work found strong thymic repertoire overlap between unrelated individuals.

This chain links TRBV7-6 with TRBJ2-3; 11 bases are a match to TRBD2. The source is a girl in the first two years of life with a congenital heart defect. The sample was thymocytes. This CDR3 reads CASSTSGGNQQGTQYF. CDR3 DNA: TGTGCCAGCAGCACTAGCGGGGGAAATCAGCAGGGTACGCAGTATTTT. The variable domain in full, completed from reference TRBV7-6 and TRBJ2-3, reads GAGVSQSPRYKVTKRGQDVALRCDPISGHVSLYWYRQALGQGPEFLTYFNYEAQQDKSGLPNDRFSAERPEGSISTLTIQRTEQRDSAMYRCASSTSGGNQQGTQYFGPGTRLTVL.